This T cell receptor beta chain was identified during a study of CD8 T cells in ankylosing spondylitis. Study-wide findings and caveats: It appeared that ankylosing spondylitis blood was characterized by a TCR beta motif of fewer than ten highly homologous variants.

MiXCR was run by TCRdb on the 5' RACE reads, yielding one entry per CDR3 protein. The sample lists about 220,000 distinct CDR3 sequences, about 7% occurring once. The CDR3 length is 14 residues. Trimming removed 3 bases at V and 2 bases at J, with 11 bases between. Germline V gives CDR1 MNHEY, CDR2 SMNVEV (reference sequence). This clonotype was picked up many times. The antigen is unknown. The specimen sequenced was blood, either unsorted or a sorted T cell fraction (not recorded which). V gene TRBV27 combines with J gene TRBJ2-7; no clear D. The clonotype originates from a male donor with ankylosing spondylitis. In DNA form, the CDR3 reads TGTGCCAGCAGTTTCTCGGGTAATACCTACGAGCAGTACTTC. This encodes CASSFSGNTYEQYF.